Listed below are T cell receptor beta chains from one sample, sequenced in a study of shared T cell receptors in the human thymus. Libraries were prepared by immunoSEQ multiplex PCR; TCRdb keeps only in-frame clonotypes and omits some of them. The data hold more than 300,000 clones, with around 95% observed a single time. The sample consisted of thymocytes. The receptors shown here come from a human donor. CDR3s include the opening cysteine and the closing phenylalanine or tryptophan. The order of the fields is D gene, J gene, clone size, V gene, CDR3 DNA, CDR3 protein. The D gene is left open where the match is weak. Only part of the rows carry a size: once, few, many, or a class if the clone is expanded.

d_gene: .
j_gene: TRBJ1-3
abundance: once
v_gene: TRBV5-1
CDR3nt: TGCGCCAGCAGCCCCCAAAAACCCGGAAACACCATATATTTT
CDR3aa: CASSPQKPGNTIYF

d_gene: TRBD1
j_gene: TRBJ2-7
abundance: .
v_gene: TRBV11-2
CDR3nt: TGTGCCAGCAGCTTAGTACAGGGGTTCCGCGAGCAGTACTTC
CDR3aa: CASSLVQGFREQYF

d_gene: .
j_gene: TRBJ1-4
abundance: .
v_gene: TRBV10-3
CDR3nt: TGTGCCATCAGTGAGTCGGGTCCACGGAGGACTAATGAAAAACTGTTTTTT
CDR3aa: CAISESGPRRTNEKLFF

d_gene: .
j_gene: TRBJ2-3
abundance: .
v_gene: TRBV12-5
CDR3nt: TGTGCTAGTGGTTTGTCCCACCCCGGGTGGGGCACAGATACGCAGTATTTT
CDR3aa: CASGLSHPGWGTDTQYF

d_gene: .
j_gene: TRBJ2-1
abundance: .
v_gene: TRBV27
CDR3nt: TGTGCCAGCACTAGAGGGGGAGAGGGGTACAATGAGCAGTTCTTC
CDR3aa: CASTRGGEGYNEQFF

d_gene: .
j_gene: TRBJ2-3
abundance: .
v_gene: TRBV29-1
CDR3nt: TGCAGCGTCCAGCGGGTCTTAAGCACAGATACGCAGTATTTT
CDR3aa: CSVQRVLSTDTQYF

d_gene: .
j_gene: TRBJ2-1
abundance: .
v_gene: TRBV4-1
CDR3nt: TGCGCCAGCAGCCAATGGGGGTGTCCCCAAAATGCGCAGTTCTTC
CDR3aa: CASSQWGCPQNAQFF

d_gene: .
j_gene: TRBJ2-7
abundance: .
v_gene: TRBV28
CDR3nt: TGTGCCAGCAGCCCGATACACGGTTCCTACGAGCAGTACTTC
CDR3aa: CASSPIHGSYEQYF

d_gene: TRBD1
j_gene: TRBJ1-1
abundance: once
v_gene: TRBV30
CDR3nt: TGTGCAAGAAGGACAGGGCCAACTGAAGCTTTCTTT
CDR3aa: CARRTGPTEAFF

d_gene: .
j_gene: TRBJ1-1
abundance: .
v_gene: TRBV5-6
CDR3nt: TGTGCCAGCAGCTCGCGGAGACCAAACCGGGGTGAAGCTTTCTTT
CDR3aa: CASSSRRPNRGEAFF

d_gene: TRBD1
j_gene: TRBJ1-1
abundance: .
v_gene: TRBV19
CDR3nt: TGTGCCAGTAGTACAGCCCGACAGGGTTCGGACACTGAAGCTTTCTTT
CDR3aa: CASSTARQGSDTEAFF

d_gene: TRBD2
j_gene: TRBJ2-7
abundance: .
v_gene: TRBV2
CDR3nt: TGTGCCAGCAGTGTCGATGCGGGAGGGCCGGTAACCTACGAGCAGTACTTC
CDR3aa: CASSVDAGGPVTYEQYF

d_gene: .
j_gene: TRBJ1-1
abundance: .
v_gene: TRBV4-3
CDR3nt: TGCGCCAGCAGCCAAGCCGGGGGGGACAAGAACACTGAAGCTTTCTTT
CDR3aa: CASSQAGGDKNTEAFF

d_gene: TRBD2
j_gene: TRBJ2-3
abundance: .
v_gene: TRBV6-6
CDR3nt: TGTGCCAGCAGGCCAGGACTAGCGACAGATACGCAGTATTTT
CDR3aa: CASRPGLATDTQYF

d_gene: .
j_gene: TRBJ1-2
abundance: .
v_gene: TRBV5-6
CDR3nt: TGTGCCAGCAGTTGGATGACGGAGTATGTGGGCTACACCTTC
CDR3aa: CASSWMTEYVGYTF

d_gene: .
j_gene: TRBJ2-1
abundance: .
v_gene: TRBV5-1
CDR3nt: TGCGCCAGCAGCTTGGGTCAGATAGATGAGCAGTTCTTC
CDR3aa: CASSLGQIDEQFF

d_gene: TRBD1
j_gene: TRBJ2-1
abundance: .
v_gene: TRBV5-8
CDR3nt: TGTGCCAGCAGCTTGGCCGAATACAGGGGGCTATCCTACAATGAGCAGTTCTTC
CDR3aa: CASSLAEYRGLSYNEQFF

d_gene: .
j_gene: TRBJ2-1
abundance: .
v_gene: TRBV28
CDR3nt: TGTGCCAGCAGTTTCCCCTGCTGGGGGGGGCCCAATGAGCAGTTCTTC
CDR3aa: CASSFPCWGGPNEQFF

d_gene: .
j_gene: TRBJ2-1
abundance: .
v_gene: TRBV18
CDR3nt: TGTGCCAGCTCACCATCATACAATGAGCAGTTCTTC
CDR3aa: CASSPSYNEQFF

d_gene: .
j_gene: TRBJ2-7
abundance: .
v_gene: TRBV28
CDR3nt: TGTGCCAGCACTCTGGACGTGGGAGTAGGCGAGCAGTACTTC
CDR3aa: CASTLDVGVGEQYF

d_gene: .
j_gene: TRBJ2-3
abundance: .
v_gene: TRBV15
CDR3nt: TGTGCCACCAGCAAGATATCTCCAGCCAGGGCAGATACGCAGTATTTT
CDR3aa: CATSKISPARADTQYF

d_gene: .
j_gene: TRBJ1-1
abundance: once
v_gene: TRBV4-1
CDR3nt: TGCGCCAGCAGCCAAGAGGAAACAGGGCCCTTGGACACTGAAGCTTTCTTT
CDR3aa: CASSQEETGPLDTEAFF

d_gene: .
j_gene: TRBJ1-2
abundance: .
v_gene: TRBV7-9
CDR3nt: TGTGCCAGCAGCTTAGTATCGGGCTACACCTTC
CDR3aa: CASSLVSGYTF

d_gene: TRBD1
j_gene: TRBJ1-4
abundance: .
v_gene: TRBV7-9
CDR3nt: TGTGCCAGCAGCGCGGGACAGGGGGCACGAAGGGAAAAACTGTTTTTT
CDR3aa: CASSAGQGARREKLFF

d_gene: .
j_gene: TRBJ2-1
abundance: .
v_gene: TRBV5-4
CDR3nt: TGTGCCAGCAGCCGGGGGCGTTTACTTCCAAATGAGCAGTTCTTC
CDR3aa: CASSRGRLLPNEQFF

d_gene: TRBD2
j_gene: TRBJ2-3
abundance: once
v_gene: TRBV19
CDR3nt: TGTGCCAGTAGTACCCAAGCGGGGACCACAGATACGCAGTATTTT
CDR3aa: CASSTQAGTTDTQYF

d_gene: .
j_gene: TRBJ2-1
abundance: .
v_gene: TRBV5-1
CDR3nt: TGCGCCAGCAGCAAGAGAGGGGGAGACAATGAGCAGTTCTTC
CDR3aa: CASSKRGGDNEQFF

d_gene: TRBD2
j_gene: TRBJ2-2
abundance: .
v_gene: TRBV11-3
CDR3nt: TGTGCCAGCAGCGGAGCTAGCGGGTTCACCGGGGAGCTGTTTTTT
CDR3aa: CASSGASGFTGELFF

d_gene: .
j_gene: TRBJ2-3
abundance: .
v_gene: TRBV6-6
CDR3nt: TGTGCCAGCAGTGTGGGCGGGTCGGGTACGCAGTATTTT
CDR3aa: CASSVGGSGTQYF

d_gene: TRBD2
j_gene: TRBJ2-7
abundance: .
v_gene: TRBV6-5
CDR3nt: TGTGCCAGCAGTTACTCGGGTAGCGGGGGAATCTACGAGCAGTACTTC
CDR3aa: CASSYSGSGGIYEQYF

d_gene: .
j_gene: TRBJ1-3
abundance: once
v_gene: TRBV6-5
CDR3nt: TGTGCCAGCAGTTACAAGGTGTCCGGAAACACCATATATTTT
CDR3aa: CASSYKVSGNTIYF

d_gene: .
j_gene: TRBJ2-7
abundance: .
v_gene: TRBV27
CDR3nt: TGTGCCAGCAGTTCGTTAGGAAGGGGGTCGGCCTACGAGCAGTACTTC
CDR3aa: CASSSLGRGSAYEQYF

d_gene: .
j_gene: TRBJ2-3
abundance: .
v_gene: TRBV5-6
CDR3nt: TGTGCCAGCAGCTTGGCAGCGCGCCAAATATTTCTCACAGATACGCAGTATTTT
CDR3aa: CASSLAARQIFLTDTQYF

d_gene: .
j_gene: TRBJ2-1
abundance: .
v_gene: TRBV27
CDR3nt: TGTGCCAGCAGTTCCCCGGGAGCGGCGGTAGTCAATGAGCAGTTCTTC
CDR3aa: CASSSPGAAVVNEQFF

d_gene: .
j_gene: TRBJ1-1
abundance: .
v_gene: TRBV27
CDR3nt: TGTGCCAGCAGTTTAGGGCACTGGAACACTGAAGCTTTCTTT
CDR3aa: CASSLGHWNTEAFF

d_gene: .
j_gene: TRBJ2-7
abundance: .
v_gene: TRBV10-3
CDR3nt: TGTGCCATCAGTGAGCCGATGCTGACAGGCCGAGTGGGAGAGCAGTACTTC
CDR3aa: CAISEPMLTGRVGEQYF

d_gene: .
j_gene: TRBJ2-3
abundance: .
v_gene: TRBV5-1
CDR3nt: TGCGCCAGCAGCTTGGTTGTACAGCCGGAGACGGGTACGCAGTATTTT
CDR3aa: CASSLVVQPETGTQYF

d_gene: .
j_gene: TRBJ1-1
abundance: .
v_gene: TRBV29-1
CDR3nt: TGCAGCGTTGAAGATCGGCGCCGGACAGACCGGGCTAGCACTGAAGCTTTCTTT
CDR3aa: CSVEDRRRTDRASTEAFF

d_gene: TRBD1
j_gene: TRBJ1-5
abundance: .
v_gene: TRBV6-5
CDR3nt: TGTGCCAGCAGTTCCACGACAGGGGGAGGCAATCAGCCCCAGCATTTT
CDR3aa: CASSSTTGGGNQPQHF

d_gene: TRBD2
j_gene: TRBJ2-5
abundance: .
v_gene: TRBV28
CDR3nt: TGTGCCAGCAAAACACCGGGACTAGCGGGAGGCTGGGTACAAGAGACCCAGTACTTC
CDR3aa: CASKTPGLAGGWVQETQYF